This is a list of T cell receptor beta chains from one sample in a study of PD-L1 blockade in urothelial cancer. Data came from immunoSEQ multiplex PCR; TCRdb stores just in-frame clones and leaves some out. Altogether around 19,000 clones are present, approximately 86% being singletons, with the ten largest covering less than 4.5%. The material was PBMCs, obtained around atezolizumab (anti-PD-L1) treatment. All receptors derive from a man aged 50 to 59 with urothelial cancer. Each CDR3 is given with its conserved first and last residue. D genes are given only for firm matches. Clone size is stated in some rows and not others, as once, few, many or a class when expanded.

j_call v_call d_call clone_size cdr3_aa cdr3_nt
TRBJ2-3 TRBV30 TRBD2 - CAWSVAGGVDTQYF TGTGCCTGGAGTGTAGCGGGAGGGGTGGATACGCAGTATTTT
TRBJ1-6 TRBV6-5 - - CASRSGNSPLHF TGTGCCAGCAGGTCGGGGAATTCACCCCTCCACTTT
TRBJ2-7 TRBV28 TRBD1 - CASSSPGQGSYEQYF TGTGCCAGCAGTTCCCCGGGACAGGGATCCTACGAGCAGTACTTC
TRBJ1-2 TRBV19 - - CRGNYGYTF TGTAGGGGGAACTATGGCTACACCTTC
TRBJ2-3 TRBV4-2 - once CASSVGGTSTDTQYF TGTGCCAGCAGCGTCGGCGGGACTAGCACAGATACGCAGTATTTT
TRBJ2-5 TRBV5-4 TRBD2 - CASSLGLAGGLGQETQYF TGTGCCAGCAGCTTGGGACTAGCGGGAGGGTTGGGGCAAGAGACCCAGTACTTC
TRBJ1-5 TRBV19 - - CASSKGQGGNQPQHF TGTGCCAGTAGTAAGGGGCAGGGCGGCAATCAGCCCCAGCATTTT
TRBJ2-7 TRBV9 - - CASTPGMNIYEQYF TGTGCCAGCACCCCCGGGATGAATATCTACGAGCAGTACTTC
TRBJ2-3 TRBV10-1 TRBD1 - CASSEIGTGADTQYF TGCGCCAGCAGTGAGATTGGGACAGGGGCAGATACGCAGTATTTT
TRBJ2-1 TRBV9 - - CASSVGSGIYNEQFF TGTGCCAGCAGCGTAGGGTCGGGGATCTACAATGAGCAGTTCTTC
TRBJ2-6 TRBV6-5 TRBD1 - CASRRTGDGANVLTF TGTGCCAGCAGACGCACAGGGGATGGGGCCAACGTCCTGACTTTC
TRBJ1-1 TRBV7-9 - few CASSLQGLNTEAFF TGTGCCAGCAGCTTACAGGGCCTGAACACTGAAGCTTTCTTT
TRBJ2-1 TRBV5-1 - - CASKDRDLDEQFF TGCGCCAGCAAGGATAGGGACTTGGATGAGCAGTTCTTC
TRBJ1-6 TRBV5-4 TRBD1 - CASSPTQGSPSPLHF TGTGCCAGCAGCCCGACACAGGGGTCTCCTTCACCCCTCCACTTT
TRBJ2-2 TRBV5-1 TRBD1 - CASSLVRTGVTGELFF TGCGCCAGCAGCTTGGTTCGGACAGGAGTCACCGGGGAGCTGTTTTTT
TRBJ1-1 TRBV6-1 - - CASSFRDKTEAFF TGTGCCAGCAGCTTCCGGGATAAAACTGAAGCTTTCTTT
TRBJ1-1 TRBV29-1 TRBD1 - CSAGQGGVYTEAFF TGCAGCGCCGGACAGGGCGGGGTTTACACTGAAGCTTTCTTT
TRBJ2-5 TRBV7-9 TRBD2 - CASSLARLAGGNRTQYF TGTGCCAGCAGCTTAGCTCGGCTAGCGGGGGGCAATCGGACCCAGTACTTC